The 18 T cell receptor beta chains given below trace back to one sample, sequenced in a study of cytomegalovirus exposure and HLA in healthy donors. PCR was performed using 60 Vbeta and 13 Jbeta primers. TCRdb's copy holds only in-frame clones and misses some; the assay was immunoSEQ multiplex PCR. Among 90,000 to 100,000 clones listed, roughly four fifths were seen once. Sequenced: PBMCs. The receptors here all came from a female donor in good health and CMV-seronegative.

The rearrangement uses TRBV7-9 and TRBJ2-5; D gene unclear. Trimming took 7 bases from V and 0 from J, leaving 9 bases between them. The V gene's germline CDR1 is SEHNR and CDR2 FQNEAQ (reference sequence). CDR3 length: 13 residues. CDR3 sequence reads: CASNDADQETQYF. CDR3 coding DNA: TGTGCCAGCAATGATGCAGACCAAGAGACCCAGTACTTC. The variable domain in full, with the rest retrieved from reference TRBV7-9 and TRBJ2-5, is DTGVSQNPRHKITKRGQNVTFRCDPISEHNRLYWYRQTLGQGPEFLTYFQNEAQLEKSRLLSDRFSAERPKGSFSTLEIQRTEQGDSAMYLCASNDADQETQYFGPGTRLLVL.

Only one count was recorded for this clone. The rearrangement joins TRBV19 to TRBJ2-2; TRBD2 matches at 10 bases. CDR1 LNHDA and CDR2 SQIVND come from the germline V gene (reference sequence). The CDR3 length is 15 residues. Trimming took 9 bases from V and 6 from J; bases not matched to a gene: 10. The CDR3 coding sequence is TGTGCCAGCCTATTAGCGGGGGGATTCCCCGGGGAGCTGTTTTTT. Translated, it gives CASLLAGGFPGELFF.

In its sample, this clone was seen a few times. The chain links TRBV7-9 to TRBJ1-4; 9 bases fit TRBD1. Germline V gene data show CDR1 as SEHNR and CDR2 as FQNEAQ (reference sequence). V lost 5 bases to trimming and J lost 7 bases; unmatched junction nucleotides: 5. The CDR3 sequence is 14 residues long. The CDR3 DNA reads as TGTGCCAGCAGCGCCCGGGACAGGGCTGAAAAACTGTTTTTT. Translating it yields CASSARDRAEKLFF.

J is TRBJ2-1 and V is TRBV6-4; the match to TRBD2 covers 9 bases. The length of the CDR3 is 15 residues. CDR1 is MRHNA and CDR2 is SNTAGT in the germline V gene. The ends lost 5 bases at V and 0 bases at J; junction bases unmatched: 2. This CDR3 reads CASSRTSDSYNEQFF. In DNA, the CDR3 is TGTGCCAGCAGTAGGACTAGCGACTCCTACAATGAGCAGTTCTTC.

The chain couples TRBV7-2 to TRBJ2-5; 7 nucleotides match TRBD1. This CDR3 comprises 13 residues. Trimming at V came to 4 bases and at J to 5 bases, leaving 4 bases not matched to a gene. Germline CDR1 and CDR2: SGHTA and FQGNSA. The CDR3 DNA reads as TGTGCCAGCAGCTGGACAGGCCAGGAGACCCAGTACTTC. Translation gives CASSWTGQETQYF.

The chain is built from TRBV19 and TRBJ1-1; possibly TRBD1 for D (5 bases). There are 16 residues in the CDR3. Trimming removed 4 bases from V and 6 bases from J, with 21 bases in between. Germline V CDR1 and CDR2: LNHDA, SQIVND (reference sequence). The CDR3: CASSSTLVRVGPEAFF. CDR3 DNA sequence: TGTGCCAGTAGTAGTACTCTGGTAAGGGTGGGGCCTGAAGCTTTCTTT.

The chain couples TRBV11-1 to TRBJ2-7; 7 nucleotides align to TRBD1. Looked up from germline, CDR1 is SGHAT and CDR2 is FQDESV (reference sequence). The CDR3 has 13 amino acids. V gave up 3 bases and J gave up 2 bases; unmatched junction bases: 1. DNA for the CDR3: TGTGCCAGCAGCTTTGGGACAGCCTACGAGCAGTACTTC. It is translated as CASSFGTAYEQYF.

V gene TRBV27 combines with J gene TRBJ2-7; D might be TRBD2 (5 bases). Germline V CDR1 and CDR2: MNHEY, SMNVEV (reference sequence). CDR3 length: 14 amino acids. Trimming removed 8 bases at V and 3 bases at J, with 17 bases between. CDR3 region: CASRQEAINYEQYF. CDR3 nucleotides: TGTGCCAGCCGTCAGGAGGCCATCAACTACGAGCAGTACTTC.

V usage is TRBV28 and J usage is TRBJ2-7; a possible D gene is TRBD1 (5 bases). Germline assignment: CDR1 MDHEN and CDR2 SYDVKM. V lost 3 bases to trimming and J lost 11 bases, with 11 bases between them. The CDR3 is 11 amino acids. CDR3 nucleotide sequence: TGTGCCAGCAGTTTGGAAGGGGAAGAGTACTTC. Residues: CASSLEGEEYF.

J is TRBJ2-7 and V is TRBV27, with a tentative D call TRBD1 (6 bases). Trimming removed 2 bases from V and 4 bases from J, with 12 bases in between. Germline assignment: CDR1 MNHEY and CDR2 SMNVEV (reference sequence). The CDR3 loop spans 14 amino acids. This CDR3 is CASSLGTQMYEQYF. The DNA for the CDR3 is TGTGCCAGCAGTTTAGGGACACAAATGTACGAGCAGTACTTC.

The CDR3 loop reads CASSSRTGGLIEQYF. In DNA, the CDR3 is TGTGCCAGCAGCTCGAGGACAGGGGGCTTGATCGAGCAGTACTTC. V is TRBV5-4 and J is TRBJ2-5, with 11 bases identical to TRBD1. The J call may not be correct, given that the DNA end is closer to TRBJ2-7. The CDR3 spans 15 residues. CDR1 is SGHNT, CDR2 YYREEE, per germline (reference sequence).

J is TRBJ2-7 and V is TRBV2, with D possibly TRBD1 on 5 matching bases. Germline-derived CDR1 and CDR2 are SNHLY and FYNNEI. The CDR3 is 13 amino acids. V lost 7 bases and J 7 bases, leaving 17 bases between the germline ends. Written as DNA, the CDR3 is TGTGCCAGCACAAGCGCCGCTTCAGGGGAGCAGTACTTC. This codes for CASTSAASGEQYF. The full variable domain, completed using reference TRBV2 and TRBJ2-7, is EPEVTQTPSHQVTQMGQEVILRCVPISNHLYFYWYRQILGQKVEFLVSFYNNEISEKSEIFDDQFSVERPDGSNFTLKIRSTKLEDSAMYFCASTSAASGEQYFGPGTRLTVT.

V and J are TRBV5-4 and TRBJ2-7; 8 nucleotides line up with TRBD1. The V gene end was trimmed by 3 bases and the J gene end by 6 bases; junction bases not matched to a gene: 8. The CDR3 has 14 residues. Per germline, CDR1 SGHNT and CDR2 YYREEE (reference sequence). The CDR3 DNA reads TGTGCCAGCAGCTCGACAGGGGTACTGGTCGAGCAGTACTTC. Protein sequence: CASSSTGVLVEQYF.

A word on this clone: At one end the junction does not follow the germline gene, possibly because of a read error. The rearrangement uses TRBV27 and TRBJ2-5; 8 bases map to TRBD2. CDR3 length equals 14 residues. The V gene's germline CDR1 is MNHEY and CDR2 SMNVEV (reference sequence). The CDR3 loop is CASKLADTGLSQYF. The DNA for the CDR3 is TGTGCTAGCAAACTAGCGGATACGGGGTTGTCCCAGTACTTC.

The chain couples TRBV6-6 to TRBJ1-1; tentative D call: TRBD1 (5 bases). Trimming removed 6 bases from V and 4 bases from J, with 9 bases in between. The CDR3 is 12 residues long. Germline V lookup: CDR1 MNHNY, CDR2 SVGAGI (reference sequence). The CDR3 protein is CASREGSTEAFF. Here the CDR3 DNA reads TGTGCCAGCAGGGAGGGGAGCACTGAAGCTTTCTTT.

The chain carries TRBV5-1 and TRBJ2-5, with a possible D match to TRBD1 (6 bases). The CDR3 totals 16 residues. Germline V gives CDR1 SGHRS, CDR2 YFSETQ. V lost 0 bases to trimming and J lost 2 bases, with 14 bases between them. CDR3: CASSLGPRGVQETQYF. The CDR3 DNA reads TGCGCCAGCAGCTTGGGGCCCAGGGGAGTACAAGAGACCCAGTACTTC.

The chain employs TRBV6-1 and TRBJ2-2, with 10 bases fitting TRBD2. Germline V gene lookup returns CDR1 MNHNS and CDR2 SASEGT. CDR3 length: 15 residues. The V and J ends lost 5 bases and 6 bases, in that order; junction bases with no gene match: 6. The CDR3 region has the DNA TGTGCCAGCAGTATACTCCTAGCGGGAGCCGGGGAGCTGTTTTTT. This encodes CASSILLAGAGELFF.

The chain combines TRBV5-8 with TRBJ1-1, with no clear D. This CDR3 contains 13 residues. Trimming took off 9 bases at V and 3 bases at J, with 15 bases between the two ends. Germline CDR1 is SGHTS and CDR2 is YDEGEE. This chain's CDR3 is CATQLIRYTEAFF. The CDR3 region has the DNA TGTGCCACCCAACTTATAAGATACACTGAAGCTTTCTTT.